This T cell receptor beta chain was sequenced during a study of cytomegalovirus exposure and HLA in healthy donors. About the research overall: There were some 410 genotyped donors. Of these, about 86% fell in the genetic ancestry cluster associated with self-reported Caucasian donors.

Trimming removed 5 bases from V and 7 bases from J; junction bases left unmatched: 10. This CDR3 has 15 residues. Germline CDR1 SGHTA, CDR2 FQGNSA. Both 60 Vbeta primers and 13 Jbeta primers went into the PCR. Assay: immunoSEQ multiplex PCR; the TCRdb copy retains only in-frame clones and omits some. The sample shows around 210,000 clones, around 78% of them seen only once. The V call is TRBV7-2, the J call TRBJ2-1; 8 bases fit TRBD2. The clonotype was recovered from a boy between 10 and 17 years old in good health and CMV-seronegative. Input material: PBMCs. The CDR3 loop reads CASSLTSGLRNEQFF. The DNA for the CDR3 is TGTGCCAGCAGCCTAACTAGCGGACTGAGAAATGAGCAGTTCTTC.